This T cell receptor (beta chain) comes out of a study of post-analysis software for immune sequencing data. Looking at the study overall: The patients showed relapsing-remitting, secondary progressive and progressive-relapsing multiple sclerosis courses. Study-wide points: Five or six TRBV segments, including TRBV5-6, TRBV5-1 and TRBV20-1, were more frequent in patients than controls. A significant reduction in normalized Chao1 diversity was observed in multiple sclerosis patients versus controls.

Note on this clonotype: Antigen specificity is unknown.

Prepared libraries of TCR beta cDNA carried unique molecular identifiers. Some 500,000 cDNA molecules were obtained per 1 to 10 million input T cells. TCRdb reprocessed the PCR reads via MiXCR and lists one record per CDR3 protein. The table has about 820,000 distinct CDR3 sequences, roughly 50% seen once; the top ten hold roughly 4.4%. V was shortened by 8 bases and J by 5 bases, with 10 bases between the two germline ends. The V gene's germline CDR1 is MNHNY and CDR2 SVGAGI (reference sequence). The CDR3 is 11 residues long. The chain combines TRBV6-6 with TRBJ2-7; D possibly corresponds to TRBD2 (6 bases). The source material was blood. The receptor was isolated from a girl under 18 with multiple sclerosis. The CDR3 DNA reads TGTGCCAGCGCGGGACGGGACGAGCAGTACTTC. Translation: CASAGRDEQYF.